This T cell receptor beta chain was observed in a study of CD8 T cells in ankylosing spondylitis. Study findings and constraints: CD8+ by phenotype, disease-linked clones were relatively rare in peripheral blood.

The CDR3 consists of 13 residues. Trimming shortened V by 7 bases and J by 4 bases, and 13 bases separated the two germline ends. Scientists made TCR beta libraries using quantitative 5'-RACE with molecular barcodes. TCRdb passed the 5' RACE reads through MiXCR, listing each CDR3 protein once. Of approximately 260,000 distinct CDR3 sequences listed, 18% were seen once; the top ten hold under 40%. This clonotype showed up many times. Antigen: not known. This receptor was identified in a male donor with ankylosing spondylitis or in good health (not recorded which). The sample consisted of blood, either unsorted or a sorted T cell fraction (not recorded which). J is TRBJ1-1 and V is TRBV12-3 or TRBV12-4; D call uncertain. The CDR3 spells CASTLTLSTEAFF. DNA for the CDR3: TGTGCCAGCACTCTGACCTTGAGCACTGAAGCTTTCTTT.